Listed below are T cell receptor beta chains from one sample, sequenced in a study of low-dose radiotherapy and immunotherapy resistance in tumors. Each CDR3 protein gets one entry after TCRdb re-called the reads with MiXCR. The profile covers tens of thousands of distinct CDR3 sequences, with around a third appearing a single time and over 8.5% taken by the ten largest. The starting material was PBMCs, obtained before treatment. The origin of the receptors is a female donor with ovarian cancer. Both conserved end residues are part of each CDR3. D genes are given only for firm matches. Clone size is shown for a subset of rows, as once, few, many or a class of expanded clone.

J: TRBJ1-1
V: TRBV4-2
size: few
D: TRBD1
DNA: TGTGCCAGCAGCCACTTTGGACAGGGGGTCGGCACTGAAGCTTTCTTT
CDR3: CASSHFGQGVGTEAFF

J: TRBJ2-1
V: TRBV6-5
size: NA
D: TRBD1
DNA: TGTGCCAGCAGTTACCTGGGTGGGACAGGGGTCTACAATGAGCAGTCCTTC
CDR3: CASSYLGGTGVYNEQSF

J: TRBJ1-2
V: TRBV9
size: NA
D: TRBD1
DNA: TGTGCCAGCAGCGCCGCCCGGACAGGGCCGACCTATGGCTACACCTTC
CDR3: CASSAARTGPTYGYTF

J: TRBJ1-6
V: TRBV14
size: many
D: NA
DNA: TGTGCCAGCAGCAATGGGGGCACCTATAATTCACCCCTCCACTTT
CDR3: CASSNGGTYNSPLHF

J: TRBJ1-2
V: TRBV29-1
size: many
D: NA
DNA: TGCAGCGTGGACGGAACGGCCTGGGGTGGCTACACCTTC
CDR3: CSVDGTAWGGYTF

J: TRBJ1-5
V: TRBV7-2
size: few
D: NA
DNA: TGTGCCAGCAGCGCTTCCGGGCTGGGCGATCAGCCCCAGCATTTT
CDR3: CASSASGLGDQPQHF

J: TRBJ2-1
V: TRBV2
size: many
D: NA
DNA: TGTGCCAGCAGTCAACTGCTTCCGGGCTTCGAGCAGTTCTTC
CDR3: CASSQLLPGFEQFF

J: TRBJ2-7
V: TRBV7-2
size: many
D: TRBD2
DNA: TGTGCCAGCAGCTACAAAGGGACTAGCGGGATTGACGAGCAGTACTTC
CDR3: CASSYKGTSGIDEQYF

J: TRBJ2-5
V: TRBV2
size: NA
D: TRBD1
DNA: TGTGCCAGCCCCGAGGACAGGGGGCAGAGAGAGACCCAGTACTTC
CDR3: CASPEDRGQRETQYF

J: TRBJ2-7
V: TRBV29-1
size: NA
D: TRBD2
DNA: TGCAGCGCCTTATTTACTAGCGGGTTGACTCAGCAGTACTTC
CDR3: CSALFTSGLTQQYF

J: TRBJ2-7
V: TRBV4-1
size: many
D: TRBD2
DNA: TGCGCCAGCAGCCACGAACCCTCCACCGGGACTAGGTCCTACGAGCAGTACTTC
CDR3: CASSHEPSTGTRSYEQYF

J: TRBJ2-7
V: TRBV6-6
size: NA
D: TRBD1
DNA: TGTGCCAGCTCGGGACAGGGAGCTGGGCAGTACTTC
CDR3: CASSGQGAGQYF

J: TRBJ1-1
V: TRBV6-2/TRBV6-3
size: many
D: NA
DNA: TGTGCCAGCAGTTTACGGAGCCCCCGGGGGACTGAAGCTTTCTTT
CDR3: CASSLRSPRGTEAFF

J: TRBJ1-6
V: TRBV28
size: NA
D: NA
DNA: TGTGCCAGCAGCGGAGATCCCCTAGGAAAATCACCCCTCCACTTT
CDR3: CASSGDPLGKSPLHF

J: TRBJ1-2
V: TRBV6-5
size: NA
D: TRBD1
DNA: TGTGCCAGCAGCAAGACAGGGGAGCGATATGGCTACACCTTC
CDR3: CASSKTGERYGYTF

J: TRBJ2-3
V: TRBV28
size: NA
D: NA
DNA: TGTGCCAGCAGTTCCCCCCGGGACAAAGATACGCAGTATTTT
CDR3: CASSSPRDKDTQYF

J: TRBJ1-4
V: TRBV15
size: many
D: TRBD1
DNA: TGTGCCACCACCGGGACAGGGTGGTTAGATTCCGAAAAACTGTTTTTT
CDR3: CATTGTGWLDSEKLFF

J: TRBJ2-3
V: TRBV2
size: many
D: NA
DNA: TGTGCCAGCACAGGAGACGGGGATACGCAGTATTTT
CDR3: CASTGDGDTQYF

J: TRBJ1-1
V: TRBV30
size: many
D: NA
DNA: TGTGCCTGGAAACGCAGGGACACTGAAGCTTTCTTT
CDR3: CAWKRRDTEAFF

J: TRBJ1-2
V: TRBV6-8
size: NA
D: TRBD1
DNA: TGTGCCAGCAGTACCGGGACAGGGGCTAACTATGGCTACACCTTC
CDR3: CASSTGTGANYGYTF

J: TRBJ2-1
V: TRBV6-2/TRBV6-3
size: many
D: TRBD1
DNA: TGTGCCAGCAGAGGGACAGGGGCAAATGAGCAGTTCTTC
CDR3: CASRGTGANEQFF

J: TRBJ2-7
V: TRBV7-3
size: many
D: NA
DNA: TGTGCCAGCAGCTTATCCGTGGGGGCCACACGCTCCCTAGACTACGAGCAGTACTTC
CDR3: CASSLSVGATRSLDYEQYF

J: TRBJ2-7
V: TRBV9
size: many
D: NA
DNA: TGTGCCAGCAGCGTAGCGACTAGTTCCGAGCAGTACTTC
CDR3: CASSVATSSEQYF

J: TRBJ1-6
V: TRBV14
size: NA
D: NA
DNA: TGTGCCAGCAGCCAGTTGGACTCCACATCACCCCTCCACTTT
CDR3: CASSQLDSTSPLHF

J: TRBJ2-7
V: TRBV5-1
size: NA
D: TRBD1
DNA: TGCGCCAGCAGCTTGGGTCCCGGGACAGTCACCTACGAGCAGTACTTC
CDR3: CASSLGPGTVTYEQYF

J: TRBJ2-7
V: TRBV21-1
size: many
D: NA
DNA: TGTGCCAGCAGCAAACCAAACGGACAGAACCACGAGCAGTACTTC
CDR3: CASSKPNGQNHEQYF

J: TRBJ2-3
V: TRBV11-1
size: few
D: NA
DNA: TGTGCCAGCAGCTTGGCGGGACCAGATACGCAGTATTTT
CDR3: CASSLAGPDTQYF

J: TRBJ2-5
V: TRBV13
size: many
D: TRBD2
DNA: TGTGCCAGCAGCTTTTCATTAGCGGGGGACATACTCGGGACCCAGTACTTC
CDR3: CASSFSLAGDILGTQYF

J: TRBJ2-7
V: TRBV11-2
size: many
D: NA
DNA: TGTGCCAGCAGCTTAGTGGAGGGGGCGGGCGAGCAGTACTTC
CDR3: CASSLVEGAGEQYF

J: TRBJ1-5
V: TRBV10-3
size: NA
D: TRBD1
DNA: TGTGCCATCAGTGCAGGGACAGGGGGCGAGGCGGCCCAGCATTTT
CDR3: CAISAGTGGEAAQHF

J: TRBJ1-2
V: TRBV29-1
size: many
D: NA
DNA: TGCAGCGTTGACCAGGGGAACTATGGCTACACCTTC
CDR3: CSVDQGNYGYTF

J: TRBJ2-1
V: TRBV24-1
size: NA
D: NA
DNA: TGTGCCACCGGTGACCCCCGCCCTTATAGTGAGCAGTTCTTC
CDR3: CATGDPRPYSEQFF

J: TRBJ2-7
V: TRBV13
size: NA
D: NA
DNA: NA
CDR3: CDSSFYICSALAGTYEQYF

J: TRBJ1-2
V: TRBV7-9
size: many
D: NA
DNA: TGTGATCCAAGGGGGACGGCGTACACCTTC
CDR3: CDPRGTAYTF

J: TRBJ2-2
V: TRBV28
size: NA
D: TRBD1
DNA: TGTGCCAGCAGTCCCGGGACAGCTGTCCAAAACACCGGGGAGCTGTTTTTT
CDR3: CASSPGTAVQNTGELFF

J: TRBJ2-1
V: TRBV11-2
size: many
D: NA
DNA: TGTGCCAGCAGCTTAGTGGCCCAGTCCACCTTTGAGCAGTTCTTC
CDR3: CASSLVAQSTFEQFF

J: TRBJ2-3
V: TRBV20-1
size: few
D: NA
DNA: TGCAGTGCTACAGGGTCTACCGGCACAGATACGCAGTATTTT
CDR3: CSATGSTGTDTQYF

J: TRBJ2-7
V: TRBV12-3/TRBV12-4
size: many
D: TRBD2
DNA: TGTGCCAGCAGTTTATCTAGCGGGGGCTACGAGCAGTACTTC
CDR3: CASSLSSGGYEQYF

J: TRBJ1-1
V: TRBV5-3
size: many
D: NA
DNA: TGTGCCAGCAGCTTGGGGACTGAAGCTTTCTTT
CDR3: CASSLGTEAFF

J: TRBJ2-6
V: TRBV11-3
size: many
D: NA
DNA: TGTGCCAGCAGCTTAGTGGACACTTACTCTGGGGCCAACGTCCTGACTTTC
CDR3: CASSLVDTYSGANVLTF

J: TRBJ2-3
V: TRBV28
size: NA
D: TRBD2
DNA: TGTGCCAGCAGTTCCACGGGACTAGCGGGTAGCACAGATACGCAGTATTTT
CDR3: CASSSTGLAGSTDTQYF

J: TRBJ2-1
V: TRBV7-2
size: NA
D: NA
DNA: TGTGCCAGCAGCTCCACGACAGAGCAGTTCTTC
CDR3: CASSSTTEQFF

J: TRBJ2-6
V: TRBV6-2/TRBV6-3
size: many
D: NA
DNA: TGTGCCAGCAGTTCTGCGGGCCTCTCTGGGGCCAACGTCCTGACTTTC
CDR3: CASSSAGLSGANVLTF

J: TRBJ2-1
V: TRBV9
size: NA
D: TRBD2
DNA: TGTGCCAGCAGCGTAGACCCCTCAGCGGGAAGCTCCTACAATGAGCAGTTCTTC
CDR3: CASSVDPSAGSSYNEQFF

J: TRBJ2-1
V: TRBV7-2
size: NA
D: TRBD2
DNA: TGTGCCAGCAGCTTGTTCTCTAGCGGGAGGGCCAATGAGCAGTTCTTC
CDR3: CASSLFSSGRANEQFF